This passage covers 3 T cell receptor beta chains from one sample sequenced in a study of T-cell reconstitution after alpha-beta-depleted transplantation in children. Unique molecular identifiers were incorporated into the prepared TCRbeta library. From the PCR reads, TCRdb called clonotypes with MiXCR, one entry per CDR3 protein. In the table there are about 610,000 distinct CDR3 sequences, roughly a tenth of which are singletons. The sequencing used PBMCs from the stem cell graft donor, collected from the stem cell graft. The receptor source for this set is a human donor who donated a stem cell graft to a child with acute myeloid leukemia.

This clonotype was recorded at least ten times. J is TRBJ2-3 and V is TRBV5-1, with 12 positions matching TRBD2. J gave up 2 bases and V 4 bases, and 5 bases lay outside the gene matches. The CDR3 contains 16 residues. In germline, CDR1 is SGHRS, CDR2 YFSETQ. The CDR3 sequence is CASSTGLAGYTDTQYF. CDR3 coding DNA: TGCGCCAGCAGCACTGGACTAGCGGGGTACACAGATACGCAGTATTTT.

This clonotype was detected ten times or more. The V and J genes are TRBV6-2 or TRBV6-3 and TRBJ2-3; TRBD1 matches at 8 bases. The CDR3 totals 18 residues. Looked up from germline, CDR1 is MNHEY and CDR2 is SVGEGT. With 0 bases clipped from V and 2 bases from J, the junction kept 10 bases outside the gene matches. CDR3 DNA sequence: TGTGCCAGCAGTTACTCCTCCTTGACAGGGGACATCACAGATACGCAGTATTTT. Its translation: CASSYSSLTGDITDTQYF.

CDR3 region: CASRTGRSGYGYTF. The CDR3 nucleotides are TGTGCCAGCAGAACGGGGCGGTCTGGCTATGGCTACACCTTC. The rearrangement uses TRBV6-2 or TRBV6-3 and TRBJ1-2; D is possibly TRBD1 (5 bases). V gave up 6 bases and J gave up 4 bases, with 15 bases separating them. This CDR3 has 14 residues. Germline-derived CDR1 and CDR2 are MNHEY and SVGEGT.